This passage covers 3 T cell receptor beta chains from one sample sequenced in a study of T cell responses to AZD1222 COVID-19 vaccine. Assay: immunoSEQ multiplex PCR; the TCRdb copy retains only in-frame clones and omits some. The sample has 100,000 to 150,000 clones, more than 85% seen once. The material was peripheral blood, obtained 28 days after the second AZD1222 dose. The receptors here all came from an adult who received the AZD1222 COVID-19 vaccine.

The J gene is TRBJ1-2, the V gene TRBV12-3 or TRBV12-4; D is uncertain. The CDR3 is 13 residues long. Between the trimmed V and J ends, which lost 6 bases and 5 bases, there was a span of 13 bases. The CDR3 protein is CASSQVRGYGYTF. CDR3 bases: TGTGCCAGCAGCCAGGTACGAGGATATGGCTACACCTTC.

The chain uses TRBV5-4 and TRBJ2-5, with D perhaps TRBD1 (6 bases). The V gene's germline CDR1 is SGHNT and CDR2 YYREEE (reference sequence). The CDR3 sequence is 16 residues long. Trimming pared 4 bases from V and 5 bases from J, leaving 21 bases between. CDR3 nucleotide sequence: TGTGCCAGCAGCCTGAAGACAGGTACCGCAAGTGAGACCCAGTACTTC. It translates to CASSLKTGTASETQYF.

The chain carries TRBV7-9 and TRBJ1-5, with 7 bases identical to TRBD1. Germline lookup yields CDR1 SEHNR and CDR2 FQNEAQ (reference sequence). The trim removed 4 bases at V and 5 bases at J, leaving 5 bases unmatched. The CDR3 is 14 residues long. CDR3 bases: TGTGCCAGCAGCTCCACAGGGGATGATCAGCCCCAGCATTTT. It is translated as CASSSTGDDQPQHF.